The next 18 T cell receptor beta chains were all read from a single sample in a study of blood T cell repertoires in COVID-19. TCRdb keeps only in-frame clones here, not all; method: immunoSEQ multiplex PCR. Of about 270,000 clones listed, roughly 90% are singletons. The sequenced sample consisted of peripheral blood. These receptors all stem from a woman aged 30 to 39 with COVID-19, enrolled during active disease.

This sequence joins TRBV11-2 and TRBJ1-1; 9 bases are shared with TRBD1. V trimming: 4 bases; J trimming: 10 bases; junction bases outside the gene matches: 7. The CDR3 runs to 13 residues. CDR1 SGHAT and CDR2 FQNNGV come from the germline V gene. DNA for the CDR3: TGTGCCAGCAGCTACGGACAGGGGCCGGCAGCTTTCTTT. This gives the protein CASSYGQGPAAFF.

The J gene is TRBJ1-2, the V gene TRBV5-1; 7 nucleotides match TRBD1. V lost 0 bases to trimming and J lost 8 bases; unmatched junction nucleotides: 13. The CDR3 runs 16 residues. Per germline, CDR1 SGHRS and CDR2 YFSETQ. The CDR3 bases are TGCGCCAGCAGCTTGGTGAGCAGGGACAGTTGGGAAGGCTACACCTTC. It specifies CASSLVSRDSWEGYTF.

The rearrangement links TRBV10-1 to TRBJ2-3; TRBD2 is a possible D gene (6 bases). V shed 0 bases and J shed 3 bases, with 10 bases lying between them. The germline V gene encodes CDR1 WNHNN and CDR2 SYGVQD (reference sequence). There are 15 residues in the CDR3. CDR3 amino acids: CASSESRLETDTQYF. As DNA, the CDR3 is TGCGCCAGCAGTGAGTCCCGACTAGAAACAGATACGCAGTATTTT.

The chain is built from TRBV2 and TRBJ1-4; D possibly corresponds to TRBD1 (5 bases). Trimming removed 4 bases at V and 7 bases at J, with 13 bases between. The CDR3 is 14 residues long. Germline CDR1 is SNHLY and CDR2 is FYNNEI. CDR3 protein: CASSGQGFFEKLFF. CDR3 bases: TGTGCCAGCAGTGGGCAGGGATTCTTTGAAAAACTGTTTTTT.

The chain is built from TRBV24-1 and TRBJ2-2; D possibly corresponds to TRBD2 (5 bases). The germline CDR1 and CDR2 sequences are KGHDR and SFDVKD. CDR3 size: 16 residues. Trimming left V 9 bases short and J 4 bases short, with 20 bases between. The CDR3 protein is CATGKKGGEGTGELFF. Here the CDR3 DNA reads TGTGCCACCGGAAAAAAGGGCGGCGAGGGCACCGGGGAGCTGTTTTTT.

This chain links TRBV30 with TRBJ1-6; 9 nucleotides agree with TRBD1. The CDR3 is 14 amino acids. Germline CDR1 is GTSNPN and CDR2 is SVGIG (reference sequence). Germline trimming cut 4 bases from V and 9 bases from J; bases unmatched to any gene: 7. The CDR3: CAWIRGTGSSPLHF. DNA for the CDR3: TGTGCCTGGATCCGGGGGACAGGGAGTTCACCCCTCCACTTT.

The rearrangement joins TRBV6-5 to TRBJ2-7; a possible D gene is TRBD1 (5 bases). Looked up from germline, CDR1 is MNHEY and CDR2 is SVGAGI. With 0 bases removed from V and 3 bases from J, the gap between germline ends came to 9 bases. The CDR3 has 14 amino acids. The CDR3 DNA is TGTGCCAGCAGTTACTCGGGGCCAGGCTACGAGCAGTACTTC. It yields the protein CASSYSGPGYEQYF.

The chain is built from TRBV3-1 (or the pseudogene TRBV3-2) and TRBJ2-5; TRBD1 might be the D (6 bases). CDR1 and CDR2 from the germline V gene are LGHDT and YNNKEL (reference sequence). Trimming cost V 4 bases and J 5 bases, with 8 bases left between them. The CDR3 has 12 residues. This chain's CDR3 is CASSPRGETQYF. CDR3 nucleotides: TGTGCCAGCAGCCCCAGGGGTGAGACCCAGTACTTC.

This chain links TRBV11-3 with TRBJ2-1; 8 bases are shared with TRBD2. Germline V lookup: CDR1 SGHNT, CDR2 YENEEA. With V trimmed by 0 bases and J by 3 bases, 13 bases remained unmatched. The CDR3 is 19 amino acids. The CDR3 spells CASSLDARAAGGGYNEQFF. The DNA for the CDR3 is TGTGCCAGCAGCTTAGATGCGAGGGCTGCGGGGGGCGGCTACAATGAGCAGTTCTTC. The variable domain in full, completed from reference TRBV11-3 and TRBJ2-1, reads EAGVVQSPRYKIIEKKQPVAFWCNPISGHNTLYWYLQNLGQGPELLIRYENEEAVDDSQLPKDRFSAERLKGVDSTLKIQPAELGDSAVYLCASSLDARAAGGGYNEQFFGPGTRLTVL.

The V and J genes are TRBV5-8 and TRBJ2-1, with D perhaps TRBD2 (6 bases). Trimming left V 2 bases short and J 3 bases short, with 12 bases between. Germline loops: CDR1 SGHTS, CDR2 YDEGEE. The CDR3 extends over 15 amino acids. CDR3 residues: CASSFRGTHYNEQFF. The CDR3 nucleotides are TGTGCCAGCAGCTTCCGGGGGACTCACTACAATGAGCAGTTCTTC.

The V and J genes are TRBV6-1 and TRBJ2-7, with D maybe TRBD1 (5 bases). Germline CDR1 and CDR2: MNHNS and SASEGT. The CDR3 has 15 amino acids. V was pared by 2 bases and J by 0 bases, with 11 bases between. CDR3 amino acids: CASSERGRSSYEQYF. CDR3 DNA: TGTGCCAGCAGTGAAAGGGGCAGGAGCTCCTACGAGCAGTACTTC.

The chain links TRBV5-1 to TRBJ2-3; D gene uncertain. Trimming shortened V by 1 base and J by 2 bases, and 14 bases separated the two germline ends. Germline-derived CDR1 and CDR2 are SGHRS and YFSETQ. The CDR3 spans 16 residues. The CDR3 region is CASSLPRFTITDTQYF. In nucleotides, the CDR3 is TGCGCCAGCAGCTTGCCACGCTTCACTATCACAGATACGCAGTATTTT. Looking up the rest from reference TRBV5-1 and TRBJ2-3 gives the full variable domain: KAGVTQTPRYLIKTRGQQVTLSCSPISGHRSVSWYQQTPGQGLQFLFEYFSETQRNKGNFPGRFSGRQFSNSRSEMNVSTLELGDSALYLCASSLPRFTITDTQYFGPGTRLTVL.

J is TRBJ1-3 and V is TRBV12-3 or TRBV12-4; D is unclear. Trimming stripped 5 bases from V and 8 bases from J, with 13 bases between. CDR3 length: 13 amino acids. CDR3 sequence reads: CASSPFSGDTIYF. CDR3 in DNA: TGTGCCAGCAGTCCGTTTTCCGGGGACACCATATATTTT.

The chain uses TRBV25-1 and TRBJ1-1, with D unclear. The ends were cut back, 0 bases at V and 3 bases at J, with 11 bases in the middle. Per germline, CDR1 MGHDK and CDR2 SYGVNS. The CDR3 contains 15 residues. CDR3 protein: CASSEYRHLDTEAFF. The CDR3 region has the DNA TGTGCCAGCAGTGAATATCGGCACCTAGACACTGAAGCTTTCTTT.

V and J are TRBV5-1 and TRBJ2-1; TRBD2 agrees at 8 bases. V lost 0 bases to trimming and J lost 2 bases; unmatched junction nucleotides: 4. Germline-derived CDR1 and CDR2 are SGHRS and YFSETQ. This CDR3 spans 16 amino acids. The CDR3, as DNA: TGCGCCAGCAGCTTGGCGGCGGGGGGTCCCTACAATGAGCAGTTCTTC. This codes for CASSLAAGGPYNEQFF.

The chain recombines TRBV27 with TRBJ2-7; D perhaps matches TRBD2 (6 bases). The V end lost 7 bases, the J end lost 3 bases, and 16 bases lay between the germline ends. CDR3 length: 14 amino acids. Germline values: CDR1 MNHEY, CDR2 SMNVEV (reference sequence). The CDR3 loop is CASIFRDSDYEQYF. CDR3 in DNA: TGTGCCAGCATCTTCCGGGACTCCGACTACGAGCAGTACTTC.

This chain connects TRBV10-1 to TRBJ2-5; 8 bases match TRBD2. V lost 2 bases, J lost 3 bases, and 11 bases stayed unmatched. The germline CDR1 and CDR2 sequences are WNHNN and SYGVQD (reference sequence). The CDR3 loop spans 17 amino acids. Here the CDR3 DNA reads TGCGCCAGCAGTGAGGGGGGACTAGGAGAAGACGAAGAGACCCAGTACTTC. Protein product: CASSEGGLGEDEETQYF.

The J gene is TRBJ1-3, the V gene TRBV10-1; D is perhaps TRBD1 (5 bases). Germline assignment: CDR1 WNHNN and CDR2 SYGVQD (reference sequence). This CDR3 region has 15 residues. The germline V and J ends were trimmed by 4 bases and 0 bases, with 10 bases remaining between them. This CDR3 reads CASSADQGSGNTIYF. The DNA for the CDR3 is TGCGCCAGCAGTGCAGACCAGGGCTCTGGAAACACCATATATTTT.